The entry below describes one TCR beta chain. Its antigen is still unknown. The sample holds no much larger clone one base away, and base qualities are not on file. This sample is drawn from a study of blood T cell repertoires in COVID-19 (dated by TCRdb to about 2020). A note on the overall study: Samples covering the acute and convalescent phases of COVID-19 were provided by collaborators in the United States, Italy and Spain. The material from the prospective study consisted of cDNA or gDNA derived from T cells, B-cell-depleted T cells, or PBMCs. The dataset comprised deeply sampled blood TCRbeta repertoires from subjects exposed to, actively infected with, or recovered from COVID-19. The repertoires were made available in a free public database intended to serve as a resource for research on the immune response to SARS-CoV-2. The samples were drawn from two sources: the first 160 participants of the ongoing ImmuneRACE study, and over 950 subjects contributed by 6 global collaborators. Nearly every sample came with metadata listing a de-identified subject ID, COVID-19 status, age in years and sex. HLA class I and class II types, where available, came from metadata supplied by the sample provider rather than from assay-based typing. Broad study findings and their caveats: How much clinical and demographic metadata was included differed by source and by participant, and the metadata was provided uncurated.

In the prospective study, participants were about 18 to 95 years old, resided in under 30 geographic areas of the United States, and were enrolled through a virtual design. To assign participants to cohorts, the prospective study relied on clinical history that participants themselves reported in a screening survey and a study questionnaire. ImmuneRACE Cohort 3 recovered participants were defined by two consecutive negative NP/OP PCR tests, healthcare professional clearance, or symptom resolution. Mobile phlebotomists in the prospective study collected whole blood, serum and a nasopharyngeal or oropharyngeal swab from every participant. Additional blood draws and questionnaires over a 2-month period could optionally be provided by prospective study participants. Before DNA extraction, blood samples from the prospective study were shipped at room temperature or frozen. TCRbeta CDR3 regions were amplified from genomic DNA using the immunoSEQ Assay, a bias-controlled multiplex PCR. Processing in the source paper ran as follows. The number of nucleated cells in each sample was estimated by amplification of reference gene primers within the assay. To quantify the absolute abundance of each unique TCRbeta CDR3 rearrangement, sequence reads were collapsed and filtered. For each sample, productive Simpson clonality was calculated by taking the square root of Simpson's diversity index across productive rearrangements. Imported from immuneACCESS, the table was reduced by TCRdb to in-frame sequences with V and J called. These copies leave out some clones; in studies compared against another copy, an unresolved V gene accounts for under half, and the cause of the remainder is not known. Clone size and V and J calls were adopted from that table, with D and trimming inferred from the DNA. A total of 170,000 or so clones appear in this sample, approximately 88% of them only once. The ten largest clones represent about 6.6% of the sample.

The CDR3 contains 13 residues, cysteine and phenylalanine counted. The sequence is cut down to CDR3 DNA, 39 bases in frame from base 1. V gives up 0 bases and J gives up 7 bases, and the segment between their germline ends measures 10 bases. Taken from the germline V gene, the CDR1 and CDR2 loops are KGHSH and LQKENI. Sequencing was done on a sample of PBMCs or T cells enriched from blood (not recorded which). The TCR comes from a woman in her fifties or sixties who had recovered from COVID-19. The sequence joins TRBV18 to TRBJ2-7, with the D gene not confidently named. The CDR3 in this case is CASSPPVAGEQYF. Read as DNA, the sequence is TGTGCCAGCTCACCACCCGTAGCCGGAGAGCAGTACTTC.